One and the same sample provided the 25 T cell receptor beta chains below, sequenced in a study of response to subunit inactivated influenza vaccine. TCRdb ran MiXCR on the RT-PCR reads and lists one entry per CDR3 protein. The table shows about 540,000 distinct CDR3 sequences, with around 21% occurring only once. This sample also belongs to another study, concerning T cells expressing NK-cell markers. From that report: What made the TCR beta cDNA was 5'RACE template switching with UMIs.

This sample comprised CD4+ T cells sorted from PBMCs, obtained 11 to 12 days after vaccination. The source of these receptors is a man over 45 who received an inactivated influenza vaccine.

This clonotype was observed a few times. The chain is built from TRBV7-2 and TRBJ1-2, with D perhaps TRBD1 (6 bases). The V and J ends lost 5 bases and 1 base respectively, with 20 bases between them. Germline V CDR1 and CDR2: SGHTA, FQGNSA. This CDR3 contains 17 residues. CDR3 in DNA: TGTGCCAGCAGCCCCCCCCCAGGGGTTGCTTATAACTATGGCTACACCTTC. As protein: CASSPPPGVAYNYGYTF.

This clonotype was observed a few times. This chain links TRBV4-2 with TRBJ2-1, with 7 bases fitting TRBD1. V was clipped by 4 bases and J by 1 base; unmatched bases: 10. The V gene's germline CDR1 is LGHNA and CDR2 YNFKEQ. The CDR3 runs 17 residues. CDR3: CASSPRDSQNSYNEQFF. In DNA form, the CDR3 reads TGTGCCAGCAGCCCCCGGGACAGTCAAAATTCCTACAATGAGCAGTTCTTC.

CDR3 coding DNA: TGCGCCAGCAGCCCCCATACTAGCGGGAAGTACACAGATACGCAGTATTTT. Translated: CASSPHTSGKYTDTQYF. This chain joins TRBV5-1 and TRBJ2-3, with 10 nucleotides matching TRBD2. The CDR3 spans 17 residues. V was clipped by 4 bases and J by 2 bases; unmatched bases: 10. Germline V CDR1 and CDR2: SGHRS, YFSETQ.

This clonotype was seen many times. The chain recombines TRBV3-1 with TRBJ2-5; 8 nucleotides agree with TRBD1. Per germline, CDR1 LGHDT and CDR2 YNNKEL (reference sequence). This CDR3 spans 14 amino acids. The V segment lost 1 base and the J segment 5 bases; nucleotides outside the gene matches: 3. CDR3 nucleotides: TGTGCCAGCAGCCAAGGCAGGGGGCTGGAGACCCAGTACTTC. Amino acid sequence: CASSQGRGLETQYF.

This chain connects TRBV29-1 to TRBJ1-2, with D maybe TRBD1 (5 bases). V was clipped by 4 bases and J by 8 bases, with 14 bases between them. There are 12 residues in the CDR3. Germline-derived CDR1 and CDR2 are SQVTM and ANQGSEA. The CDR3: CSVGDEPKGYTF. In DNA form, the CDR3 reads TGCAGCGTTGGGGACGAGCCTAAGGGCTACACCTTC. Supplemented by reference TRBV29-1 and TRBJ1-2, the full variable domain reads SAVISQKPSRDICQRGTSLTIQCQVDSQVTMMFWYRQQPGQSLTLIATANQGSEATYESGFVIDKFPISRPNLTFSTLTVSNMSPEDSSIYLCSVGDEPKGYTFGSGTRLTVV.

V and J are TRBV12-3 or TRBV12-4 and TRBJ2-2; 8 positions match TRBD2. The CDR3 is 15 amino acids. V shed 7 bases and J 4 bases; nucleotides not matched to a gene: 8. In DNA, the CDR3 is TGTGCCAGCACTCCCGACGGGAGGGGCACCGGGGAGCTGTTTTTT. Translating it yields CASTPDGRGTGELFF.

The chain employs TRBV5-1 and TRBJ2-7; D possibly corresponds to TRBD2 (7 bases). Germline CDR1 and CDR2: SGHRS and YFSETQ. With 4 bases removed from V and 0 bases from J, the gap between germline ends came to 11 bases. The CDR3 spans 14 residues. Written as DNA, the CDR3 is TGCGCCAGCAGCGAGGGGGGGATCTCCTACGAGCAGTACTTC. Its translation: CASSEGGISYEQYF. Combining the CDR3 with reference TRBV5-1 and TRBJ2-7 gives the whole variable domain KAGVTQTPRYLIKTRGQQVTLSCSPISGHRSVSWYQQTPGQGLQFLFEYFSETQRNKGNFPGRFSGRQFSNSRSEMNVSTLELGDSALYLCASSEGGISYEQYFGPGTRLTVT.

V and J are TRBV28 and TRBJ2-5; no clear D. CDR3 length equals 14 residues. V dropped 5 bases and J dropped 3 bases, with 13 bases sitting between them. Germline values: CDR1 MDHEN, CDR2 SYDVKM. The CDR3 DNA is TGTGCCAGCAGTGCCCGGCCCGGAAAAGAGACCCAGTACTTC. Its protein product is CASSARPGKETQYF. Together with reference TRBV28 and TRBJ2-5, the CDR3 gives the full variable domain: DVKVTQSSRYLVKRTGEKVFLECVQDMDHENMFWYRQDPGLGLRLIYFSYDVKMKEKGDIPEGYSVSREKKERFSLILESASTNQTSMYLCASSARPGKETQYFGPGTRLLVL.

This chain uses TRBV5-1 with TRBJ2-7; D ambiguous. The CDR3 loop spans 15 amino acids. The germline V and J ends were trimmed by 5 bases and 5 bases, with 20 bases remaining between them. Germline V CDR1 and CDR2: SGHRS, YFSETQ. CDR3 bases: TGCGCCAGCAGTTCCTTTGATTTCAGCACCGACGAGCAGTACTTC. It encodes CASSSFDFSTDEQYF.

This clonotype was seen more than once but under ten times. This rearrangement joins TRBV6-5 to TRBJ2-1; the D gene could be TRBD1 or TRBD2 (6 bases each). Germline V gene lookup returns CDR1 MNHEY and CDR2 SVGAGI. The CDR3 runs to 12 residues. V was shortened by 7 bases and J by 9 bases, with 13 bases between the two germline ends. CDR3 in amino acids: CASKRGAGEQFF. The CDR3 nucleotides read TGTGCCAGCAAAAGGGGGGCAGGTGAGCAGTTCTTC.

The chain has TRBV11-2 and TRBJ2-3; perhaps TRBD2 as D (6 bases). V was trimmed by 10 bases and J by 2 bases, leaving 22 bases between them. There are 16 residues in the CDR3. The germline CDR1 and CDR2 sequences are SGHAT and FQNNGV. DNA for the CDR3: TGTGCCACCGGCAACGGGGCTCAGCGGGTCACAGATACGCAGTATTTT. Its translation is CATGNGAQRVTDTQYF.

The chain couples TRBV7-2 to TRBJ2-1; D remains ambiguous. The CDR3 contains 15 residues. V lost 5 bases and J lost 0, with 11 bases in between. Per germline, CDR1 SGHTA and CDR2 FQGNSA. The CDR3 sequence is CASSLDTRSYNEQFF. The CDR3 nucleotides are TGTGCCAGCAGCCTTGACACCCGCTCCTACAATGAGCAGTTCTTC.

The table lists this clonotype with a few counts. The V and J genes are TRBV7-2 and TRBJ2-7; tentatively, D is TRBD2 (5 bases). V was cut by 2 bases and J by 6 bases, with 11 bases left in between. In germline, CDR1 is SGHTA, CDR2 FQGNSA. The CDR3 has 13 residues. CDR3 sequence: CASSLTRGREQYF. The CDR3 nucleotides read TGTGCCAGCAGCTTAACACGGGGTCGCGAGCAGTACTTC. The whole variable domain, remainder taken from reference TRBV7-2 and TRBJ2-7, is GAGVSQSPSNKVTEKGKDVELRCDPISGHTALYWYRQSLGQGLEFLIYFQGNSAPDKSGLPSDRFSAERTGGSVSTLTIQRTQQEDSAVYLCASSLTRGREQYFGPGTRLTVT.

This clonotype appeared a few times. V usage is TRBV24-1 and J usage is TRBJ2-4; 8 bases are a match to TRBD1. The CDR3 has 14 amino acids. Germline lookup yields CDR1 KGHDR and CDR2 SFDVKD. The trim removed 3 bases at V and 8 bases at J, leaving 5 bases unmatched. The CDR3 DNA sequence: TGTGCCACCAGTGATGCAGGGGGCGCAGACATTCAGTACTTC. Its protein is CATSDAGGADIQYF.

This clonotype occurred once. The rearrangement uses TRBV9 and TRBJ2-3; D may be TRBD1 (5 bases). This CDR3 comprises 14 residues. From germline, CDR1 is SGDLS and CDR2 YYNGEE. The V end lost 0 bases, the J end lost 5 bases, and 10 bases lay between the germline ends. CDR3 in amino acids: CASSVGTTQDTQYF. Written as DNA, the CDR3 is TGTGCCAGCAGCGTAGGGACAACCCAAGATACGCAGTATTTT.

This clonotype was seen only a few times. The chain recombines TRBV9 with TRBJ2-2; tentatively, D is TRBD2 (5 bases). There are 17 residues in the CDR3. V was clipped by 0 bases and J by 4 bases, with 16 bases between them. Germline V gene data show CDR1 as SGDLS and CDR2 as YYNGEE. The DNA for the CDR3 is TGTGCCAGCAGCGTAGGCGGGTTCTCCGCCGGCACCGGGGAGCTGTTTTTT. Residues: CASSVGGFSAGTGELFF.

This clonotype was picked up a small number of times. This chain links TRBV29-1 with TRBJ1-3; the match to TRBD1 covers 8 bases. This CDR3 comprises 15 residues. The J segment lost 0 bases and the V segment lost 6 bases, leaving 7 bases of the junction unmatched. The V gene's germline CDR1 is SQVTM and CDR2 ANQGSEA. This CDR3 is CSVAQTGASGNTIYF. The CDR3 DNA follows: TGCAGCGTCGCCCAGACAGGGGCCTCTGGAAACACCATATATTTT.

In the case of this clonotype: One end of the junction varies from germline; a read error may be responsible. The chain links TRBV29-1 to TRBJ2-5; tentative D call: TRBD2 (6 bases). The length of the CDR3 is 12 residues. The germline CDR1 and CDR2 sequences are SQVTM and ANQGSEA. The CDR3: CSVVADQETHYF. The CDR3 DNA reads as TGCAGCGTTGTAGCGGATCAAGAGACCCACTACTTC.

The chain has TRBV5-1 and TRBJ2-1; D may be TRBD2 (5 bases). The ends were cut back, 5 bases at V and 0 bases at J, with 12 bases in the middle. This CDR3 has 15 amino acids. Germline CDR1 SGHRS, CDR2 YFSETQ. The CDR3 loop is CASRVEVSSYNEQFF. In nucleotides, the CDR3 is TGCGCCAGCAGAGTGGAGGTTAGCTCCTACAATGAGCAGTTCTTC. Combining the CDR3 with reference TRBV5-1 and TRBJ2-1 gives the whole variable domain KAGVTQTPRYLIKTRGQQVTLSCSPISGHRSVSWYQQTPGQGLQFLFEYFSETQRNKGNFPGRFSGRQFSNSRSEMNVSTLELGDSALYLCASRVEVSSYNEQFFGPGTRLTVL.

This chain connects TRBV2 to TRBJ1-2, with D perhaps matching TRBD1 (6 bases). The CDR3 covers 13 residues. CDR1 SNHLY and CDR2 FYNNEI come from the germline V gene. V lost 1 base and J lost 7, with 10 bases in between. DNA for the CDR3: TGTGCCAGCAGTGAAGGCAGGGGCAGTGGCTACACCTTC. Translating gives CASSEGRGSGYTF.

This chain links TRBV5-1 with TRBJ2-2, with 8 bases identical to TRBD2. V trimming: 6 bases; J trimming: 2 bases; junction bases outside the gene matches: 3. CDR1 SGHRS and CDR2 YFSETQ come from the germline V gene. The length of the CDR3 is 14 residues. CDR3 residues: CASKRGTNTGELFF. DNA of the CDR3: TGCGCCAGCAAGCGGGGGACTAACACCGGGGAGCTGTTTTTT.

This clonotype was seen at least ten times. The chain is built from TRBV5-1 and TRBJ1-5; D unresolved. V lost 5 bases, J lost 9 bases, and 15 bases lay in between. Germline-derived CDR1 and CDR2 are SGHRS and YFSETQ. The CDR3 has 13 amino acids. CDR3 residues: CASSPAGYWPQHF. CDR3 in DNA: TGCGCCAGCAGTCCGGCAGGCTATTGGCCCCAGCATTTT.

This clonotype was detected only a few times. This chain connects TRBV4-2 to TRBJ1-2; D perhaps matches TRBD1 (6 bases). CDR1 LGHNA and CDR2 YNFKEQ come from the germline V gene. Trimming shortened V by 4 bases and J by 7 bases, and 16 bases separated the two germline ends. This CDR3 spans 14 amino acids. CDR3 loop: CASSPGTYGSGYTF. CDR3 nucleotide sequence: TGTGCCAGCAGCCCGGGGACATACGGCTCTGGCTACACCTTC.

This clonotype turned up a few times. The chain links TRBV20-1 to TRBJ1-6; the D is unclear. CDR3 length: 16 amino acids. V shed 0 bases and J shed 0 bases, with 9 bases lying between them. From germline, CDR1 is DFQATT and CDR2 SNEGSKA (reference sequence). The CDR3 loop reads CSARDLGSSYNSPLHF. In nucleotides, the CDR3 is TGCAGTGCTAGAGATTTAGGGAGCTCCTATAATTCACCCCTCCACTTT.

Written as DNA, the CDR3 is TGTGCCAGCAGCTTAGAGTCCAGCACAGATACGCAGTATTTT. Translating gives CASSLESSTDTQYF. The rearrangement joins TRBV7-2 to TRBJ2-3; D gene ambiguous. V gave up 1 base and J gave up 0 bases, with 5 bases separating them. From germline, CDR1 is SGHTA and CDR2 FQGNSA. The CDR3 runs to 14 residues.